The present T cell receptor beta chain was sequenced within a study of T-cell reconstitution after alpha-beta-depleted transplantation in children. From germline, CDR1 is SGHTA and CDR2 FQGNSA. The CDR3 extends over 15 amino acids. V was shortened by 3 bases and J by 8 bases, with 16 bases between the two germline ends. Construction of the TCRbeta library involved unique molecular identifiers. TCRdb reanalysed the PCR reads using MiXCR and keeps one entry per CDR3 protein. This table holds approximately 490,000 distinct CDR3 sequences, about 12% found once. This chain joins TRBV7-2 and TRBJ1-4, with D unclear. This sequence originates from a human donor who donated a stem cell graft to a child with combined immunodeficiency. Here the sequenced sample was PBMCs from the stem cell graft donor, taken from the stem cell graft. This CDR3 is CASSLIPGLGEKLFF. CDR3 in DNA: TGTGCCAGCAGCTTGATACCGGGTTTGGGGGAAAAACTGTTTTTT.